A selection of T cell receptor beta chains follows, all from one sample in a study of tumor-infiltrating lymphocytes in localized non-small cell lung cancer. Method: immunoSEQ multiplex PCR; TCRdb's copy keeps in-frame clones and lacks some. The table lists under 8,500 clones, over 55% of them singletons. Input material: lung tumor tissue. The origin of the receptors is a human donor with non-small cell lung cancer. CDR3s include the opening cysteine and the closing phenylalanine or tryptophan. A D gene is named only where the DNA matches it firmly. Rows may omit the clone size; those that give it use once, few, many or a size class.

CASSVEVSWAGEGTGELFF	TGTGCCAGCAGCGTAGAGGTAAGTTGGGCAGGGGAAGGTACCGGGGAGCTGTTTTTT	.	TRBV9	TRBJ2-2	.
CASRERLAGAETQYF	TGCGCCAGCAGGGAGAGACTAGCGGGAGCAGAGACCCAGTACTTC	TRBD2	TRBV10-2	TRBJ2-5	.
CATKVQTGGETGELFF	TGTGCCACCAAAGTTCAGACAGGGGGCGAGACCGGGGAGCTGTTTTTT	TRBD1	TRBV10-3	TRBJ2-2	few
CASSGTGGDTEAFF	TGTGCCAGCAGTGGAACAGGGGGCGACACTGAAGCTTTCTTT	TRBD1	TRBV6-5	TRBJ1-1	medium-sized
CASSPSDRVSNQPQHF	TGTGCCAGCAGCCCATCGGACAGGGTGAGCAATCAGCCCCAGCATTTT	TRBD1	TRBV16	TRBJ1-5	.
CASSPNRVWETQYF	TGTGCCAGCAGCCCGAACAGGGTCTGGGAGACCCAGTACTTC	.	TRBV7-2	TRBJ2-5	.
CASSPKVRGRNTEAFF	TGTGCCAGCAGCCCCAAGGTTCGGGGGAGGAACACTGAAGCTTTCTTT	.	TRBV5-4	TRBJ1-1	.
CAWILLADSYEQYF	TGTGCCTGGATTTTACTAGCGGATTCCTACGAGCAGTACTTC	TRBD2	TRBV30	TRBJ2-7	few
CASSPRGGRSEQFF	TGTGCCAGCTCACCACGGGGGGGGCGAAGTGAGCAGTTCTTC	.	TRBV18	TRBJ2-1	.
CASSFGGGFETQYF	TGTGCCAGCAGCTTCGGAGGGGGGTTTGAGACCCAGTACTTC	.	TRBV7-9	TRBJ2-5	.
CASSRLGEETQYF	TGTGCCAGCAGTCGGTTGGGGGAAGAGACCCAGTACTTC	.	TRBV27	TRBJ2-5	.
CASSSNRGLWYGYTF	TGTGCCAGCAGCTCGAACAGGGGGCTATGGTATGGCTACACCTTC	TRBD1	TRBV5-6	TRBJ1-2	.
CASSLVKAGELFF	TGTGCCAGCAGCTTAGTCAAGGCCGGGGAGCTGTTTTTT	.	TRBV7-2	TRBJ2-2	.
CASSLGVANTGELFF	TGCGCCAGCAGCTTGGGGGTAGCGAACACCGGGGAGCTGTTTTTT	.	TRBV5-1	TRBJ2-2	.
CASSPPYRPASGNEQFF	TGTGCCAGCAGCCCCCCTTACCGGCCAGCTTCGGGCAATGAGCAGTTCTTC	.	TRBV7-9	TRBJ2-1	.
CASSLSLSEAFF	TGTGCCAGCAGCTTATCTCTCTCGGAAGCTTTCTTT	.	TRBV7-9	TRBJ1-1	few
CASRKSGQETQYF	TGTGCCAGCCGAAAATCCGGACAAGAGACCCAGTACTTC	.	TRBV25-1	TRBJ2-5	.
CASSSGQGKEETQYF	TGCGCCAGCAGCTCGGGACAGGGAAAAGAGGAGACCCAGTACTTC	TRBD1	TRBV4-3	TRBJ2-5	.
CASSQGQIGGAFF	TGCGCCAGCAGCCAAGGGCAGATCGGGGGAGCTTTCTTT	.	TRBV4-3	TRBJ1-1	.
CASRGEQSSYEQYF	TGTGCCAGCAGAGGGGAGCAGAGCTCCTACGAGCAGTACTTC	.	TRBV2	TRBJ2-7	.
CASSLTGFTEAFF	TGTGCCAGCAGCTTGACAGGGTTCACTGAAGCTTTCTTT	TRBD1	TRBV7-2	TRBJ1-1	few
CASSFLNSGANVLTF	TGTGCCAGCAGCTTCCTGAATTCTGGGGCCAACGTCCTGACTTTC	.	TRBV11-2	TRBJ2-6	.
CASSLDRQNEQFF	TGTGCCAGCAGCTTAGACCGGCAGAATGAGCAGTTCTTC	.	TRBV7-8	TRBJ2-1	.
CATSGGWGGNQPQHF	TGTGCCACCTCTGGGGGATGGGGTGGGAATCAGCCCCAGCATTTT	.	TRBV19	TRBJ1-5	.
CASSSGDSLQETQYF	TGTGCCAGCTCTTCAGGGGACTCCCTCCAAGAGACCCAGTACTTC	.	TRBV7-2	TRBJ2-5	once
CASRAGTGIYGYTF	TGTGCCAGCAGAGCCGGGACAGGGATCTATGGCTACACCTTC	TRBD1	TRBV6-1	TRBJ1-2	.
CASPGGSTDTQYF	TGTGCCAGCCCGGGGGGTAGCACAGATACGCAGTATTTT	TRBD2	TRBV5-6	TRBJ2-3	.
CSVEGYLTPLGTQYF	TGCAGCGTTGAAGGGTACCTAACCCCATTGGGGACCCAGTACTTC	.	TRBV29-1	TRBJ2-5	.
CASSAGQGRTEAFF	TGTGCCAGCAGCGCCGGACAGGGGCGGACTGAAGCTTTCTTT	TRBD1	TRBV9	TRBJ1-1	.
CASSVGQLNTEAFF	TGTGCCAGCAGCGTCGGACAGCTGAACACTGAAGCTTTCTTT	.	TRBV5-6	TRBJ1-1	few